Below are 16 T cell receptor beta chains sequenced from a single sample in a study of blood T cell repertoires in COVID-19. Using immunoSEQ multiplex PCR, the repertoire was profiled, and TCRdb retains in-frame clones only, with some absent. Of roughly 240,000 clones listed, 70% to 90% are singletons. The sample was peripheral blood. The receptors stem from a woman in her twenties or thirties who had recovered from COVID-19.

This clone was seen just once. V usage is TRBV4-1 and J usage is TRBJ2-3, with a possible D match to TRBD1 (5 bases). The V gene's germline CDR1 is MGHRA and CDR2 YSYEKL. The CDR3 runs 16 residues. Trimming pared 6 bases from V and 4 bases from J, leaving 20 bases between. The DNA of the CDR3 is TGCGCCAGCAGATCAAACTCTCAGGGTTTCGCAGATACGCAGTATTTT. Protein product: CASRSNSQGFADTQYF.

This chain connects TRBV7-9 to TRBJ1-2, with 9 nucleotides matching TRBD1. Looked up from germline, CDR1 is SEHNR and CDR2 is FQNEAQ (reference sequence). V was pared by 3 bases and J by 14 bases, with 13 bases of the junction left unmatched. This CDR3 region has 14 residues. DNA of the CDR3: TGTGCCAGCAGCTTCGTCCAACAGGGGGCCTGGGATACCTTC. Translated: CASSFVQQGAWDTF.

V usage is TRBV27 and J usage is TRBJ2-6; 10 bases align to TRBD1. J was trimmed by 3 bases and V by 6 bases; bases with no gene match: 5. This CDR3 is 16 amino acids long. The germline V gene encodes CDR1 MNHEY and CDR2 SMNVEV (reference sequence). The CDR3 nucleotides read TGTGCCAGCAGCAGGGGACAGGGGTTTGGGGCCAACGTCCTGACTTTC. Protein: CASSRGQGFGANVLTF.

The chain employs TRBV5-1 and TRBJ2-3; 9 bases match TRBD1. Trimming removed 4 bases from V and 4 bases from J; junction bases left unmatched: 10. This CDR3 region has 16 residues. The germline CDR1 and CDR2 sequences are SGHRS and YFSETQ. CDR3 nucleotide sequence: TGCGCCAGCAGCACAACCGGGACAGGGTCGGCAGATACGCAGTATTTT. Translation gives CASSTTGTGSADTQYF.

The rearrangement uses TRBV6-2 or TRBV6-3 and TRBJ1-2; tentatively, D is TRBD1 (5 bases). V was pared by 5 bases and J by 2 bases, with 15 bases between. This CDR3 contains 15 residues. The V gene's germline CDR1 is MNHEY and CDR2 SVGEGT. DNA of the CDR3: TGTGCCAGCAGTGGCCTTGACAGAAGGAACTATGGCTACACCTTC. It specifies CASSGLDRRNYGYTF.

The chain employs TRBV6-2 or TRBV6-3 and TRBJ2-1, with 11 positions matching TRBD2. V shed 0 bases, J shed 4 bases, and the junction held 8 bases outside the gene matches. The CDR3 has 18 residues. The germline V gene encodes CDR1 MNHEY and CDR2 SVGEGT. CDR3 sequence (DNA): TGTGCCAGCAGTTACTCGCAGCTAGCGGGGGGTAGTTACAATGAGCAGTTCTTC. Protein sequence: CASSYSQLAGGSYNEQFF.

The genes are TRBV7-9 and TRBJ2-5; D might be TRBD1 (5 bases). The ends were cut back, 1 base at V and 3 bases at J, with 15 bases in the middle. The germline V gene encodes CDR1 SEHNR and CDR2 FQNEAQ (reference sequence). CDR3 length: 16 residues. The CDR3 spells CASSLEGAGGEETQYF. CDR3 in DNA: TGTGCCAGCAGCTTAGAAGGGGCAGGTGGGGAAGAGACCCAGTACTTC.

This chain uses TRBV11-2 with TRBJ2-3; no firm D call. V shed 1 base and J shed 2 bases, with 4 bases lying between them. The CDR3 consists of 13 residues. Germline-derived CDR1 and CDR2 are SGHAT and FQNNGV. CDR3 nucleotides: TGTGCCAGCAGCTTAGGTAACACAGATACGCAGTATTTT. Protein product: CASSLGNTDTQYF.

This clone was picked up a small number of times. This chain connects TRBV10-3 to TRBJ1-2; 8 positions match TRBD1. The CDR3 is 13 amino acids. Germline V gives CDR1 ENHRY, CDR2 SYGVKD. Trimming took 6 bases from V and 8 from J; bases not matched to a gene: 8. The CDR3 spells CAIRQGVMSGYTF. CDR3 DNA: TGTGCCATCAGACAGGGGGTTATGTCAGGCTACACCTTC.

V gene TRBV15 combines with J gene TRBJ1-5; 8 bases agree with TRBD1. Germline V gene lookup returns CDR1 LNHNV and CDR2 YYDKDF (reference sequence). V lost 2 bases to trimming and J lost 5 bases; unmatched junction nucleotides: 8. The CDR3 runs to 16 residues. The CDR3 nucleotides read TGTGCCACCAGCAGACTTCAGGGACAGGAAGATCAGCCCCAGCATTTT. Its translation: CATSRLQGQEDQPQHF.

Concerning this clone: Other DNA sequences of this sample code for an identical CDR3. V gene TRBV9 combines with J gene TRBJ1-2, with 10 positions matching TRBD1. The CDR3 is 14 residues long. After removal of 3 bases from V and 3 bases from J, the junction contained 2 bases not matched to a gene. Germline CDR1 reads SGDLS; CDR2 reads YYNGEE. CDR3 nucleotide sequence: TGTGCCAGCAGCGCCGGGACAGGGGACTATGGCTACACCTTC. This gives the protein CASSAGTGDYGYTF. The whole variable domain, remainder taken from reference TRBV9 and TRBJ1-2, is DSGVTQTPKHLITATGQRVTLRCSPRSGDLSVYWYQQSLDQGLQFLIQYYNGEERAKGNILERFSAQQFPDLHSELNLSSLELGDSALYFCASSAGTGDYGYTFGSGTRLTVV.

The V call is TRBV27, the J call TRBJ1-1; 7 nucleotides match TRBD1. Germline CDR1 is MNHEY and CDR2 is SMNVEV (reference sequence). There are 15 residues in the CDR3. The V and J ends lost 2 bases and 2 bases, in that order; junction bases with no gene match: 5. Here the CDR3 DNA reads TGTGCCAGCAGTTTAAACAGGGGTCTCAACACTGAAGCTTTCTTT. This translates into CASSLNRGLNTEAFF.

The genes are TRBV4-3 and TRBJ2-7, with no clear D. The CDR3 extends over 15 amino acids. Germline V CDR1 and CDR2: LGHNA, YSLEER. The V end lost 0 bases, the J end lost 0 bases, and 9 bases lay between the germline ends. The CDR3 loop reads CASSQEAWSSYEQYF. The CDR3 DNA follows: TGCGCCAGCAGCCAAGAGGCCTGGAGCTCCTACGAGCAGTACTTC.

The chain employs TRBV6-5 and TRBJ1-5, with D tentatively TRBD1 (5 bases). Germline assignment: CDR1 MNHEY and CDR2 SVGAGI. V shed 6 bases and J shed 2 bases, with 11 bases lying between them. This CDR3 comprises 14 residues. The CDR3 bases are TGTGCCAGCAGCGCAGGGTATGGCAATCAGCCCCAGCATTTT. It translates to CASSAGYGNQPQHF.

The V and J genes are TRBV7-9 and TRBJ2-1, with D maybe TRBD1 (5 bases). This CDR3 contains 14 residues. Germline assignment: CDR1 SEHNR and CDR2 FQNEAQ (reference sequence). Trimming pared 11 bases from V and 5 bases from J, leaving 19 bases between. The CDR3 here is CALKHPGAHNEQFF. The CDR3 DNA reads TGTGCCCTCAAGCACCCTGGGGCACACAATGAGCAGTTCTTC. The variable domain in full, completed from reference TRBV7-9 and TRBJ2-1, reads DTGVSQNPRHKITKRGQNVTFRCDPISEHNRLYWYRQTLGQGPEFLTYFQNEAQLEKSRLLSDRFSAERPKGSFSTLEIQRTEQGDSAMYLCALKHPGAHNEQFFGPGTRLTVL.

The chain recombines TRBV19 with TRBJ1-1; D is unclear. V shed 3 bases and J shed 1 base, with 9 bases lying between them. Germline CDR1 and CDR2: LNHDA and SQIVND (reference sequence). The CDR3 consists of 14 residues. In nucleotides, the CDR3 is TGTGCCAGTAGTATCCTACCTCGGAACACTGAAGCTTTCTTT. Translation gives CASSILPRNTEAFF.